This TCR beta chain was observed in a study of CD8 T cells in Susac syndrome. Overall study: Fewer than ten of the sequenced Susac syndrome patients were in remission, and roughly six had active disease.

In Susac syndrome patients, recently defined diagnostic criteria for definite or probable disease were met. V was trimmed by 1 base and J by 6 bases, leaving 9 bases between them. Germline loops: CDR1 DFQATT, CDR2 SNEGSKA (reference sequence). This CDR3 is built from 12 residues. An input of roughly 0.5 to 1 ug of RNA was subjected to reverse transcription using random hexamers. The method of amplification for TCR beta CDR3 was immunoSEQ multiplex PCR, covering 54 Vbeta and 13 Jbeta. TCRdb reanalysed the immunoSEQ multiplex PCR reads using MiXCR and keeps one entry per CDR3 protein. The sample comprises some 170,000 distinct CDR3 sequences, about 94% of which are singletons, and around 0.094% rests with the top ten.

This clonotype was sampled from a human donor with Susac syndrome. The V gene is TRBV20-1, the J gene TRBJ1-2; unclear D gene. The sequenced sample consisted of CD4+ T cells from PBMCs. CDR3 residues: CSARGPADGYTF. The CDR3 coding sequence is TGCAGTGCTAGAGGACCGGCGGATGGCTACACCTTC.